This T cell receptor (beta chain) was captured by sequencing in a study of shared clonotypes between healthy human individuals. Per germline, CDR1 MGHRA and CDR2 YSYEKL. V was cut by 3 bases and J by 7 bases, with 10 bases left in between. The CDR3 length is 13 residues. Measured with immunoSEQ multiplex PCR; TCRdb has only the in-frame clones, and not every one. The sample lists under 350,000 clones, around 87% seen once, with around 15% in the top ten. The genes are TRBV4-1 and TRBJ1-5; the D gene is possibly TRBD1 (6 bases). The origin of this receptor is a man aged 18 to 30 in good health. Sequenced input: memory CD8+ T cells sorted from blood. Subset described: CD45RO+ cells pooled with CCR7-negative TemRA cells. In DNA, the CDR3 is TGCGCCAGCAGCCAGGGGGGCGGACAGCCCCAGCATTTT. Protein sequence: CASSQGGGQPQHF.